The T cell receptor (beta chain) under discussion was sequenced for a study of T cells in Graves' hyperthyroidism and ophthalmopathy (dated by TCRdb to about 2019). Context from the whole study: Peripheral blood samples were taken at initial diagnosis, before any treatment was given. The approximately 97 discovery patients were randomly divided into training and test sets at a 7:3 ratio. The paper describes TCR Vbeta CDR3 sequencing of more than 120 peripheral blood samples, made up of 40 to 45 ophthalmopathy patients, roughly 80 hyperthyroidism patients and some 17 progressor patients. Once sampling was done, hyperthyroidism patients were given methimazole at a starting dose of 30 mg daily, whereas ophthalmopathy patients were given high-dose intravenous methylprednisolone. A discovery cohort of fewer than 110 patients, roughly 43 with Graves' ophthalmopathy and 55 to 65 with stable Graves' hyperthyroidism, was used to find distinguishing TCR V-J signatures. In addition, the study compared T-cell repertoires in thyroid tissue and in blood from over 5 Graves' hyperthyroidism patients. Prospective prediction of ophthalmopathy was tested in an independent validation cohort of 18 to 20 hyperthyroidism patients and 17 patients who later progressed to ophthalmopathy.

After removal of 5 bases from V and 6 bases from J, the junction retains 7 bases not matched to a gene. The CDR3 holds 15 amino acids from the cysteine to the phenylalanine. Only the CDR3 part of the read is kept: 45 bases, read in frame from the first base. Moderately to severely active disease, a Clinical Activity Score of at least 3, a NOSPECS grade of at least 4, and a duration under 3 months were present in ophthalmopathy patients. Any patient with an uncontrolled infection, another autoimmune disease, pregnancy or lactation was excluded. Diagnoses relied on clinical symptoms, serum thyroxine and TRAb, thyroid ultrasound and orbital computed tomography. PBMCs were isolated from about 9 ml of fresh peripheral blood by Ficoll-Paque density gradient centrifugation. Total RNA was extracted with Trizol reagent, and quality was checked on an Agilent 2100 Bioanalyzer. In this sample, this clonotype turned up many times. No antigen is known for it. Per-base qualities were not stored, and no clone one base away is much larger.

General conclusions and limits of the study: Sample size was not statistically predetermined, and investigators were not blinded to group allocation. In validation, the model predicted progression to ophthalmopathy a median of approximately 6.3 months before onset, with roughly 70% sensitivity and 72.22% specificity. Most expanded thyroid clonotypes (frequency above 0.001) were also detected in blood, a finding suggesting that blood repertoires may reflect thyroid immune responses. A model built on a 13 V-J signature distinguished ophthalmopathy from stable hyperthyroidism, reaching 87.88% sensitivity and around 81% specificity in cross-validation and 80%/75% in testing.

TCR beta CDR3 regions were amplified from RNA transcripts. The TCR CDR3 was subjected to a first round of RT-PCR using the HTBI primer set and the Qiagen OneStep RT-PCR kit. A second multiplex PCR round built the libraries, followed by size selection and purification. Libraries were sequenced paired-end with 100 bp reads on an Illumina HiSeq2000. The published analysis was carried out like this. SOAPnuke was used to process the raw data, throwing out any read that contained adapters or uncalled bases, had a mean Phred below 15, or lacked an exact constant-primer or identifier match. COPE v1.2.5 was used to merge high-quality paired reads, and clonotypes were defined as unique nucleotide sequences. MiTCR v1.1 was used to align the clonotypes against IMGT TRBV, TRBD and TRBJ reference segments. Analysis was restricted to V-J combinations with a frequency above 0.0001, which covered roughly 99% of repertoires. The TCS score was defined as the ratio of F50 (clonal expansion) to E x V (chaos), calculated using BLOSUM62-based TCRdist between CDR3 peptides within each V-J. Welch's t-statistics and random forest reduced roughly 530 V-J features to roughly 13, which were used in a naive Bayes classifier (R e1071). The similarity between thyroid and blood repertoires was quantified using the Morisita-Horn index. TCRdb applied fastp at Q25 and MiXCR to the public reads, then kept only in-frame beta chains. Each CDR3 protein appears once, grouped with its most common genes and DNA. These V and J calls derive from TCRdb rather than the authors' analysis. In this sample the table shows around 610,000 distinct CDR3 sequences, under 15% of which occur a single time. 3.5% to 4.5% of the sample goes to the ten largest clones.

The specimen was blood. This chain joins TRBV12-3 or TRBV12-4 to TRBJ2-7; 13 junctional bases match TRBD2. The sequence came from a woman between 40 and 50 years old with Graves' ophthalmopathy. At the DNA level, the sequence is TGTGCCAGCAGTCCCGGACTAGCGGGAGTAACCGAGCAGTACTTC. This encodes CASSPGLAGVTEQYF.